The clone carrying this T cell receptor (beta chain) was seen only a few times. The antigen is unknown. For the second PCR, which ran for roughly 6 to 12 cycles, a sample-barcoded 5' primer and a J-beta primer mix were used. TCRdb processed the 5' RACE reads anew with MiXCR; each CDR3 protein has one entry. The table shows more than 500,000 distinct CDR3 sequences, with roughly a quarter occurring only once. Germline loops: CDR1 SGHAT, CDR2 FQNNGV. V was shortened by 1 base and J by 1 base, with 15 bases between the two germline ends. The CDR3 has 17 residues. This sample stems from a study of blood T cells in healthy people across ages. Study-level points and caveats: It was not known whether donors were CMV positive (a possible confounder of expanded clonotype changes).

This sample was also put to use in a study of T cells of mothers and their children.

This TCR was recovered from a boy younger than 10 in good health. Sequences were obtained from blood. The gene calls are TRBV11-2 and TRBJ2-3; D might be TRBD2 (6 bases). The CDR3 region has the DNA TGTGCCAGCAGCTTAGTCGCGGGACTCCCTCGCACAGATACGCAGTATTTT. Its translation: CASSLVAGLPRTDTQYF.